This TCR beta chain was identified in a study of molecular identifiers for immune sequencing clone quantification. Study findings and constraints: Jurkat TCR RNA spiked in from one cell could reportedly be detected among about a million naive cells. It was shown that clones above 20 RNA copies held over 97% of effector molecules, but under 1% in naive cells.

MiXCR was run by TCRdb on the PCR reads, yielding one entry per CDR3 protein. Of tens of thousands of distinct CDR3 sequences listed, roughly 23% were seen once; the top ten hold 0.6% to 0.95%. This clonotype was observed many times. Its antigen is as yet unknown. The junction had 5 bases not matched to a gene; V was cut back by 3 bases and J by 6 bases. The CDR3 consists of 14 residues. The germline V gene has CDR1 MNHEY and CDR2 SMNVEV (reference sequence). Specimen: naive CD8+ T cells from blood, with Jurkat cell RNA spiked in. Subset indicated: FACS-sorted CD8+CD4-CCR7+CD45RA+ naive T cells. The V and J genes are TRBV27 and TRBJ2-3, with 8 nucleotides matching TRBD1. This sequence originates from a human donor in good health. Some libraries in this study had Jurkat cell RNA spiked in. This chain's CDR3 is CASSFRTGFDTQYF. CDR3 sequence (DNA): TGTGCCAGCAGTTTTCGGACAGGGTTTGATACGCAGTATTTT.